The TCR beta chain under discussion was sequenced for a study of graft-versus-host responses after intestinal transplantation. The wider study: Each of the recipients got a multivisceral, liver-intestinal, or isolated intestinal transplant.

CDR1 is MNHEY, CDR2 SMNVEV, per germline (reference sequence). V dropped 2 bases and J dropped 0 bases, with 5 bases sitting between them. The CDR3 length is 14 residues. Assay: immunoSEQ multiplex PCR; the TCRdb copy retains only in-frame clones and omits some. This table holds roughly 34,000 clones, roughly 94% found once. With regard to this clone: As yet, its antigen is unknown.

Study results and caveats: Recipient marrow contained GvH clones, some of which appeared first in ileum or blood.

This TCR derives from a human donor who was the organ donor for an intestinal transplant. The sample was unstimulated CD4+ T cells sorted from spleen or lymph node cells, taken before transplant. The chain couples TRBV27 to TRBJ2-1; D not resolved. The CDR3 reads CASSLQFSYNEQFF. Here the CDR3 DNA reads TGTGCCAGCAGTTTACAGTTCTCCTACAATGAGCAGTTCTTC.